These 25 T cell receptor beta chains were all obtained from the same sample, sequenced in a study of radiotherapy plus CTLA-4 blockade in lung cancer. Assay: immunoSEQ multiplex PCR; the TCRdb copy retains only in-frame clones and omits some. The table lists about 77,000 clones, around 74% of them singletons, with roughly a tenth in the top ten. The sequencing here drew on peripheral blood, taken from a patient treated with radiotherapy plus ipilimumab. The receptors derive from a human donor with non-small cell lung cancer whose response to radiotherapy plus ipilimumab could not be evaluated.

This clone was counted once. The gene calls are TRBV6-5 and TRBJ1-6; TRBD1 matches 8 bases. J lost 5 bases, V lost 7 bases, and 7 bases had no gene match. The CDR3 is 15 amino acids. Germline V gene lookup returns CDR1 MNHEY and CDR2 SVGAGI. Here the CDR3 reads CASTRQGPNNSPLHF. The DNA for the CDR3 is TGTGCCAGCACAAGACAGGGGCCAAATAATTCACCCCTCCACTTT.

The chain links TRBV27 to TRBJ1-2; a weak D match, TRBD1 (5 bases). This CDR3 is built from 13 residues. Trimming stripped 3 bases from V and 8 bases from J, with 13 bases between. The germline V gene encodes CDR1 MNHEY and CDR2 SMNVEV (reference sequence). This CDR3 is CASSFREGGGYTF. CDR3 nucleotides: TGTGCCAGCAGTTTCAGGGAGGGTGGAGGCTACACCTTC.

The genes are TRBV6-1 and TRBJ2-3, with 10 nucleotides matching TRBD2. Germline CDR1 and CDR2: MNHNS and SASEGT. The CDR3 sequence is 17 residues long. Trimming took 1 base from V and 7 from J; bases not matched to a gene: 11. CDR3 bases: TGTGCCAGCAGTGAAGGTCCGCTAGCGGGGGCCCCGTATACGCAGTATTTT. Protein: CASSEGPLAGAPYTQYF.

CDR3 in amino acids: CASSLNPAGQETQYF. For the CDR3, the DNA is TGTGCCAGCAGCTTAAACCCAGCGGGGCAAGAGACCCAGTACTTC. The chain recombines TRBV7-6 with TRBJ2-5, with 7 bases that match TRBD2. Germline trimming cut 2 bases from V and 2 bases from J; bases unmatched to any gene: 5. Germline loops: CDR1 SGHVS, CDR2 FNYEAQ. The CDR3 spans 15 residues.

The J gene is TRBJ2-5, the V gene TRBV19, with D possibly TRBD2 on 5 matching bases. Germline assignment: CDR1 LNHDA and CDR2 SQIVND (reference sequence). This CDR3 comprises 16 residues. The V end was cut by 4 bases, the J end by 2 bases, with 17 bases between. Here the CDR3 reads CASSTPGLVQQETQYF. In nucleotides, the CDR3 is TGTGCCAGTAGTACCCCCGGACTGGTCCAACAAGAGACCCAGTACTTC.

The chain carries TRBV7-8 and TRBJ1-5, with TRBD1 matching 8 bases. After removal of 1 base from V and 4 bases from J, the junction contained 3 bases not matched to a gene. Germline values: CDR1 SGHVS, CDR2 FQNEAQ. This CDR3 region has 15 residues. The CDR3 loop is CASSLGRQGNQPQHF. The CDR3 DNA sequence: TGTGCCAGCAGCTTAGGCAGACAGGGGAATCAGCCCCAGCATTTT.

This clone was seen just once. The chain has TRBV27 and TRBJ2-5; 15 positions match TRBD2. V shed 5 bases and J 5 bases; nucleotides not matched to a gene: 3. The CDR3 has 15 residues. Per germline, CDR1 MNHEY and CDR2 SMNVEV (reference sequence). CDR3 coding DNA: TGTGCCAGCAGTCCGGGACTAGCGGGAGGCGAGACCCAGTACTTC. The encoded protein is CASSPGLAGGETQYF.

The rearrangement joins TRBV7-9 to TRBJ1-4; no clear D gene. Trimming removed 3 bases from V and 8 bases from J, with 13 bases in between. This CDR3 has 14 amino acids. Germline CDR1 is SEHNR and CDR2 is FQNEAQ (reference sequence). The CDR3 coding sequence is TGTGCCAGCAGCTTGGCGGAGGGTGGGGAAAAACTGTTTTTT. It codes for CASSLAEGGEKLFF.

This clone has just one count. This rearrangement joins TRBV9 to TRBJ2-5; 14 nucleotides line up with TRBD2. Germline V gives CDR1 SGDLS, CDR2 YYNGEE. CDR3 length: 16 amino acids. J was trimmed by 5 bases and V by 2 bases; bases with no gene match: 5. The CDR3 DNA reads as TGTGCCAGCAGCGTTGGGACTAGCGGGAGTGGGGAGACCCAGTACTTC. Protein product: CASSVGTSGSGETQYF.

This chain links TRBV7-2 with TRBJ1-1, with unresolved D. The CDR3 is made up of 13 amino acids. In germline, CDR1 is SGHTA, CDR2 FQGNSA. Trimming shortened V by 2 bases and J by 3 bases, and 7 bases separated the two germline ends. Here the CDR3 reads CASSLSGDTEAFF. The CDR3 DNA reads as TGTGCCAGCAGCTTAAGCGGCGACACTGAAGCTTTCTTT.

In this sample, this clone turned up once. The chain has TRBV28 and TRBJ2-1; D perhaps matches TRBD2 (5 bases). The CDR3 sequence is 12 residues long. Looked up from germline, CDR1 is MDHEN and CDR2 is SYDVKM. V was clipped by 6 bases and J by 10 bases, with 13 bases between them. In nucleotides, the CDR3 is TGTGCCAGCAGACGGGGAGAAAGGGAGCAGTTCTTC. Translating it yields CASRRGEREQFF. Drawing the rest from reference TRBV28 and TRBJ2-1, the complete variable domain is DVKVTQSSRYLVKRTGEKVFLECVQDMDHENMFWYRQDPGLGLRLIYFSYDVKMKEKGDIPEGYSVSREKKERFSLILESASTNQTSMYLCASRRGEREQFFGPGTRLTVL.

The V gene is TRBV9, the J gene TRBJ1-2; D is possibly TRBD1 (5 bases). The germline V gene encodes CDR1 SGDLS and CDR2 YYNGEE. The CDR3 extends over 17 amino acids. Trimming left V 3 bases short and J 0 bases short, with 18 bases between. The CDR3 here is CASSGRWGVEANYGYTF. CDR3 nucleotide sequence: TGTGCCAGCAGCGGAAGGTGGGGGGTAGAGGCTAACTATGGCTACACCTTC.

In this sample, this clone turned up once. CDR3 sequence: CAISDRRTGDVETQYF. The CDR3 DNA is TGTGCCATCAGTGACCGCCGGACAGGGGATGTAGAGACCCAGTACTTC. The chain carries TRBV10-3 and TRBJ2-5; 9 bases align to TRBD1. V shed 3 bases and J 4 bases; nucleotides not matched to a gene: 9. The CDR3 sequence is 16 residues long. The V gene's germline CDR1 is ENHRY and CDR2 SYGVKD.

J is TRBJ1-5 and V is TRBV15; TRBD1 agrees at 10 bases. The CDR3 runs to 15 residues. Germline CDR1 LNHNV, CDR2 YYDKDF (reference sequence). The V and J ends lost 3 bases and 4 bases, in that order; junction bases with no gene match: 3. In DNA, the CDR3 is TGTGCCACCAGCAGCCGACAGGGGGCTAATCAGCCCCAGCATTTT. Translation gives CATSSRQGANQPQHF.

About this clone: Different DNA sequences within this sample yield the same CDR3. This chain uses TRBV4-2 with TRBJ1-2; 8 bases fit TRBD1. J lost 8 bases, V lost 6 bases, and 17 bases had no gene match. The CDR3 has 16 amino acids. From germline, CDR1 is LGHNA and CDR2 YNFKEQ. As DNA, the CDR3 is TGTGCCAGCAGACCCGCTTCCGTGACAGGGGCCGTCGGCTACACCTTC. It encodes CASRPASVTGAVGYTF.

This clone was seen more than once but under ten times. This chain joins TRBV10-3 and TRBJ2-7, with 8 bases matching TRBD1. The V and J ends lost 11 bases and 7 bases, in that order; junction bases with no gene match: 7. The germline V gene has CDR1 ENHRY and CDR2 SYGVKD. This CDR3 has 11 amino acids. CDR3 loop: CASQGAWEQYF. The CDR3, as DNA: TGTGCCTCTCAGGGGGCGTGGGAGCAGTACTTC.

CDR3 coding DNA: TGTGCCAGCAGCCTCCTCCAGGGAAACTACGAGCAGTACTTC. Translated, it gives CASSLLQGNYEQYF. The genes are TRBV4-2 and TRBJ2-7; TRBD1 might be the D (5 bases). V lost 4 bases, J lost 3 bases, and 13 bases lay in between. CDR3 length: 14 amino acids. CDR1 and CDR2 (germline): LGHNA, YNFKEQ.

The V gene is TRBV25-1, the J gene TRBJ2-7, with 7 bases identical to TRBD2. After removal of 5 bases from V and 2 bases from J, the junction contained 9 bases not matched to a gene. The CDR3 runs 15 residues. Germline V lookup: CDR1 MGHDK, CDR2 SYGVNS. The CDR3 sequence is CASSRVGAGTYEQYF. DNA for the CDR3: TGTGCCAGCAGTCGAGTCGGAGCGGGGACCTACGAGCAGTACTTC.

The gene calls are TRBV5-6 and TRBJ2-7; D perhaps matches TRBD2 (6 bases). V was clipped by 0 bases and J by 6 bases, with 16 bases between them. Germline CDR1 SGHDT, CDR2 YYEEEE. CDR3 length: 15 residues. The chain's CDR3 is CASSLALGGTGEQYF. The CDR3 DNA sequence: TGTGCCAGCAGCTTGGCTTTAGGCGGGACGGGCGAGCAGTACTTC.

This clone was detected only a few times. The rearrangement joins TRBV5-5 to TRBJ1-5; D gene ambiguous. The CDR3 has 16 amino acids. V dropped 2 bases and J dropped 1 base, with 13 bases sitting between them. Germline loops: CDR1 SGHKS, CDR2 YYEKEE (reference sequence). The CDR3 here is CASSFGGSASNQPQHF. The CDR3 DNA follows: TGTGCCAGCAGCTTTGGAGGGTCAGCCAGCAATCAGCCCCAGCATTTT. The variable domain in full, with the rest retrieved from reference TRBV5-5 and TRBJ1-5, is DAGVTQSPTHLIKTRGQQVTLRCSPISGHKSVSWYQQVLGQGPQFIFQYYEKEERGRGNFPDRFSARQFPNYSSELNVNALLLGDSALYLCASSFGGSASNQPQHFGDGTRLSIL.

In this sample, this clone turned up a few times. The genes are TRBV2 and TRBJ2-1; weak D call: TRBD2 (6 bases). This CDR3 spans 15 amino acids. Trimming pared 5 bases from V and 7 bases from J, leaving 18 bases between. Germline CDR1 SNHLY, CDR2 FYNNEI. DNA of the CDR3: TGTGCCAGCAGTCCCCTTGGGGGGAGTACGAATGAGCAGTTCTTC. Residues: CASSPLGGSTNEQFF.

The chain carries TRBV7-9 and TRBJ1-1, with D tentatively TRBD1 (5 bases). V was shortened by 0 bases and J by 0 bases, with 11 bases between the two germline ends. CDR3 length: 16 amino acids. Germline V gene lookup returns CDR1 SEHNR and CDR2 FQNEAQ (reference sequence). The CDR3 nucleotides read TGTGCCAGCAGCTTAGCCGCGGGGGGACTGAACACTGAAGCTTTCTTT. It codes for CASSLAAGGLNTEAFF.

This clone was counted only a few times. Here the CDR3 reads CASSVDRAQETQYF. CDR3 coding DNA: TGTGCCAGCAGTGTCGACAGGGCCCAAGAGACCCAGTACTTC. The J gene is TRBJ2-5, the V gene TRBV2, with TRBD1 matching over 7 bases. The CDR3 totals 14 residues. Germline lookup yields CDR1 SNHLY and CDR2 FYNNEI. With 4 bases clipped from V and 1 base from J, the junction kept 3 bases outside the gene matches. The whole variable domain, remainder taken from reference TRBV2 and TRBJ2-5, is EPEVTQTPSHQVTQMGQEVILRCVPISNHLYFYWYRQILGQKVEFLVSFYNNEISEKSEIFDDQFSVERPDGSNFTLKIRSTKLEDSAMYFCASSVDRAQETQYFGPGTRLLVL.

The rearrangement uses TRBV7-9 and TRBJ1-2; 12 positions match TRBD1. Germline CDR1 reads SEHNR; CDR2 reads FQNEAQ (reference sequence). CDR3 length: 16 residues. V trimming: 5 bases; J trimming: 4 bases; junction bases outside the gene matches: 8. The CDR3 loop is CASSPYPGQGAYGYTF. Here the CDR3 DNA reads TGTGCCAGCAGCCCATATCCGGGACAGGGGGCCTATGGCTACACCTTC.

The rearrangement uses TRBV13 and TRBJ1-6; maybe TRBD1 (5 bases). There are 15 residues in the CDR3. Looked up from germline, CDR1 is PRHDT and CDR2 is FYEKMQ (reference sequence). The V end lost 4 bases, the J end lost 7 bases, and 14 bases lay between the germline ends. CDR3 DNA: TGTGCCAGCAGCTCGGGCGGGACGCTAAATTCACCCCTCCACTTT. Its protein is CASSSGGTLNSPLHF.